The 19 T cell receptor beta chains presented below share a single source sample, sequenced in a study of blood T cell repertoires in COVID-19 (dated by TCRdb to between 2020 and 2021). To prepare the library, the immunoSEQ multiplex PCR assay was applied. The table was pulled from immuneACCESS by TCRdb, which kept in-frame rearrangements only. Such tables lose some clones; where checked, under half of the loss comes from unresolved V genes, and the rest has no known cause. For this sample the table gives 75,000 to 85,000 clones, of which 86% were detected only once. Of the sample, 15% to 20% is held by the ten largest clones. The source material was peripheral blood. The receptors shown here come from a human donor in a cohort sampled during active COVID-19.

The gene calls are TRBV6-8 and TRBJ2-5, with TRBD1 identical over 7 bases. The CDR3 is 15 amino acids. V was clipped by 7 bases and J by 2 bases; unmatched bases: 10. Germline loops: CDR1 MNHGY, CDR2 SAAAGT. Here the CDR3 reads CASKGQAHLQETQYF. The CDR3 DNA sequence: TGTGCCAGCAAAGGACAGGCACATCTACAAGAGACCCAGTACTTC.

This chain uses TRBV9 with TRBJ1-5, with D possibly being TRBD1 (6 bases). V was pared by 2 bases and J by 1 base, with 19 bases between. Germline-derived CDR1 and CDR2 are SGDLS and YYNGEE. The CDR3 length is 18 residues. CDR3 coding DNA: TGTGCCAGCAGCGTCTCCATTATGGGGGCAAGAAGCAATCAGCCCCAGCATTTT. Encoded protein: CASSVSIMGARSNQPQHF.

This chain connects TRBV5-4 to TRBJ1-4, with D unresolved. V lost 0 bases and J 5 bases, leaving 8 bases between the germline ends. The CDR3 totals 14 residues. Germline V lookup: CDR1 SGHNT, CDR2 YYREEE (reference sequence). The CDR3 here is CASSLEGGNEKLFF. The CDR3 DNA is TGTGCCAGCAGCTTGGAGGGAGGGAATGAAAAACTGTTTTTT.

J is TRBJ2-7 and V is TRBV28; the match to TRBD1 covers 7 bases. Germline values: CDR1 MDHEN, CDR2 SYDVKM. The CDR3 length is 16 residues. With V trimmed by 2 bases and J by 2 bases, 9 bases remained unmatched. CDR3 sequence (DNA): TGTGCCAGCAGTTTAAGGAGGACAGGCACCACCTACGAGCAGTACTTC. Amino acids: CASSLRRTGTTYEQYF. The full variable domain, completed using reference TRBV28 and TRBJ2-7, is DVKVTQSSRYLVKRTGEKVFLECVQDMDHENMFWYRQDPGLGLRLIYFSYDVKMKEKGDIPEGYSVSREKKERFSLILESASTNQTSMYLCASSLRRTGTTYEQYFGPGTRLTVT.

The chain combines TRBV10-3 with TRBJ1-5, with a tentative D call TRBD1 (5 bases). V was pared by 2 bases and J by 3 bases, with 8 bases between. Germline V gene data show CDR1 as ENHRY and CDR2 as SYGVKD. This CDR3 region has 14 residues. CDR3 in amino acids: CAISEAGLNQPQHF. The CDR3 DNA sequence: TGTGCCATCAGTGAGGCAGGGCTCAATCAGCCCCAGCATTTT.

The V gene is TRBV4-3, the J gene TRBJ2-5, with 7 bases fitting TRBD1. With 4 bases clipped from V and 5 bases from J, the junction kept 16 bases outside the gene matches. Per germline, CDR1 LGHNA and CDR2 YSLEER. The CDR3 contains 17 residues. The CDR3 loop is CASSRSALSRGSETQYF. As DNA, the CDR3 is TGCGCCAGCAGCCGATCCGCTCTGTCCAGGGGGAGTGAGACCCAGTACTTC.

The J gene is TRBJ2-1, the V gene TRBV5-3; 7 bases map to TRBD1. TRBV5-3 is identified as an open reading frame with a role that is uncertain. The CDR3 has 13 residues. The CDR3 sequence: CVPDRSSYNEQFF. The CDR3 region has the DNA TGTGTCCCGGACAGGAGCTCCTACAATGAGCAGTTCTTC.

The chain links TRBV5-4 to TRBJ2-3, with D possibly matching TRBD2 (5 bases). The CDR3 has 16 residues. The V gene lost 0 bases and the J gene lost 2 bases, with 13 bases spanning the gap. The germline CDR1 and CDR2 sequences are SGHNT and YYREEE (reference sequence). CDR3: CASSLASWAFTDTQYF. Here the CDR3 DNA reads TGTGCCAGCAGCTTGGCTAGCTGGGCGTTCACAGATACGCAGTATTTT.

The V and J genes are TRBV11-2 and TRBJ2-7; perhaps TRBD2 as D (6 bases). Trimming removed 5 bases at V and 0 bases at J, with 14 bases between. The germline V gene encodes CDR1 SGHAT and CDR2 FQNNGV. The CDR3 sequence is 15 residues long. CDR3 nucleotides: TGTGCCAGCAGCGAGGGACCCGGGGGCTCCTACGAGCAGTACTTC. Its protein is CASSEGPGGSYEQYF.

The rearrangement links TRBV7-9 to TRBJ1-3, with TRBD1 matching over 8 bases. Germline V gives CDR1 SEHNR, CDR2 FQNEAQ (reference sequence). With 5 bases clipped from V and 4 bases from J, the junction kept 7 bases outside the gene matches. CDR3 size: 15 residues. CDR3 in amino acids: CASSALTGVGNTIYF. CDR3 in DNA: TGTGCCAGCAGCGCACTGACAGGGGTCGGAAACACCATATATTTT.

There are a few counts of this clone. The V and J genes are TRBV28 and TRBJ1-2, with 11 nucleotides matching TRBD1. J lost 3 bases, V lost 2 bases, and 8 bases had no gene match. The CDR3 extends over 17 amino acids. CDR1 is MDHEN, CDR2 SYDVKM, per germline. The CDR3 DNA sequence: TGTGCCAGCAGTTTAAGCCGGACAGGGGGCCCCGACTATGGCTACACCTTC. As protein: CASSLSRTGGPDYGYTF.

In this sample, this clone turned up once. The chain couples TRBV6-4 to TRBJ2-1, with D uncertain. Trimming shortened V by 4 bases and J by 3 bases, and 7 bases separated the two germline ends. This CDR3 has 13 amino acids. Germline assignment: CDR1 MRHNA and CDR2 SNTAGT. CDR3 DNA sequence: TGTGCCAGCAGTGTAAACAGCTACAATGAGCAGTTCTTC. Translated, it gives CASSVNSYNEQFF.

The chain joins TRBV5-1 to TRBJ2-7, with 8 bases identical to TRBD2. The germline V gene encodes CDR1 SGHRS and CDR2 YFSETQ. This CDR3 has 14 residues. V was pared by 4 bases and J by 6 bases, with 9 bases of the junction left unmatched. The CDR3, as DNA: TGCGCCAGCAGCCCCCGAGCGGGAGATACCGAGCAGTACTTC. It is translated as CASSPRAGDTEQYF.

This rearrangement joins TRBV7-2 to TRBJ1-1; 9 bases are a match to TRBD1. The CDR3 has 16 amino acids. CDR1 and CDR2 from the germline V gene are SGHTA and FQGNSA. V trimming: 6 bases; J trimming: 0 bases; junction bases outside the gene matches: 8. CDR3 coding DNA: TGTGCCAGCAGTTTACAGGGGGCAGCGGTGAACACTGAAGCTTTCTTT. Encoded protein: CASSLQGAAVNTEAFF.

A single count supports this clone. The gene calls are TRBV7-2 and TRBJ2-3; 8 bases are shared with TRBD2. Per germline, CDR1 SGHTA and CDR2 FQGNSA. Trimming removed 1 base from V and 4 bases from J; junction bases left unmatched: 7. The CDR3 consists of 16 residues. The CDR3 nucleotides read TGTGCCAGCAGCTTAGTTCTGGACGGGGGGGCAGATACGCAGTATTTT. The encoded protein is CASSLVLDGGADTQYF.

The chain joins TRBV5-1 to TRBJ1-2, with D perhaps TRBD1 (5 bases). This CDR3 contains 16 residues. Trimming shortened V by 3 bases and J by 4 bases, and 19 bases separated the two germline ends. CDR1 SGHRS and CDR2 YFSETQ come from the germline V gene. In nucleotides, the CDR3 is TGCGCCAGCAGCTCCCTTTCCACAGGAGCCACCTATGGCTACACCTTC. Protein sequence: CASSSLSTGATYGYTF.

The rearrangement links TRBV5-4 to TRBJ2-7; TRBD2 might be the D (6 bases). Germline CDR1 SGHNT, CDR2 YYREEE (reference sequence). The CDR3 totals 15 residues. V lost 4 bases and J lost 9, with 23 bases in between. CDR3 sequence: CASSGDAGRGGAQYF. The CDR3 DNA reads TGTGCCAGCAGCGGTGACGCCGGACGGGGAGGAGCGCAGTACTTC.

The chain carries TRBV2 and TRBJ1-4; D may be TRBD1 (6 bases). Germline V gene lookup returns CDR1 SNHLY and CDR2 FYNNEI. The CDR3 is made up of 15 amino acids. V lost 6 bases, J lost 3 bases, and 14 bases lay in between. The CDR3 nucleotides are TGTGCCAGCAGCCCCCAGACAGGAGCTAATGAAAAACTGTTTTTT. Protein sequence: CASSPQTGANEKLFF.

The chain employs TRBV6-1 and TRBJ2-2; 7 bases align to TRBD2. CDR1 and CDR2 (germline): MNHNS, SASEGT. CDR3 length: 16 amino acids. V gave up 3 bases and J gave up 6 bases; unmatched junction bases: 10. For the CDR3, the DNA is TGTGCCAGCAGTGAGAGAGCGGGATTAAGCCCCGGGGAGCTGTTTTTT. Its protein product is CASSERAGLSPGELFF.